This T cell receptor beta chain emerged from a study of radiation and T cells in renal cell carcinoma. Across the whole study: Nephrectomy followed 15 Gy stereotactic body radiation by 4 weeks.

The time point was: blood 2 weeks post-SBRT. Treatment reported: 15 Gy SBRT to primary tumor, nephrectomy 4 weeks later. This table comes from immunoSEQ multiplex PCR, and its TCRdb copy is limited to in-frame clones, with some not included. The table lists 100,000 to 150,000 clones, approximately 90% of them singletons. The sample consisted of blood, taken from a patient whose treatment included radiotherapy and nephrectomy. This TCR derives from a woman aged 70-85 years with renal cell carcinoma.

The CDR3 DNA reads TGTGCCAGCAGTGACCTTAGCGGGGCTCCAAACACCGGGGAGCTGTTTTTT. This gives the protein CASSDLSGAPNTGELFF. The chain recombines TRBV2 with TRBJ2-2; 8 bases align to TRBD2. After removal of 3 bases from V and 2 bases from J, the junction contained 8 bases not matched to a gene. This CDR3 contains 17 residues. CDR1 is SNHLY, CDR2 FYNNEI, per germline.